The rows below give T cell receptor beta chains drawn from one sample of a study of persistence of HIV-infected CD4 T cells. These receptors' antigens are unknown. TCRdb's table, derived via immunoSEQ multiplex PCR, lists solely in-frame clones and lacks some. The sample lists 40,000 to 55,000 clones, around 72% seen once, with 3% in the top ten. The sequenced sample was CD4+ T cells sorted from PBMCs after approximately 20-hour stimulation, obtained from a patient who received antiretroviral therapy. These receptors all stem from an adult man with HIV who was CMV-seropositive. The CDR3 runs from the conserved cysteine through the conserved F or W. The D gene is left open where the match is weak. The listing skips clone size in some rows; elsewhere it reads once, few, many or a size class.

clone size	V gene	D gene	J gene	CDR3 protein	CDR3 DNA
.	TRBV30	.	TRBJ1-6	CAWSRTITTPLHF	TGTGCCTGGAGTCGGACTATAACTACACCCCTCCACTTT
once	TRBV3-1/TRBV3-2	TRBD1	TRBJ1-1	CASSQWTGAVNTEAFF	TGTGCCAGCAGCCAATGGACAGGGGCGGTGAACACTGAAGCTTTCTTT
few	TRBV7-8	TRBD1	TRBJ1-1	CASSQTGVSTEAFF	TGTGCCAGCAGCCAGACAGGGGTTAGCACTGAAGCTTTCTTT
.	TRBV5-1	TRBD2	TRBJ2-3	CASSLALRGATDTQYF	TGCGCCAGCAGCTTGGCCTTGCGGGGGGCCACAGATACGCAGTATTTT
.	TRBV5-1	.	TRBJ2-7	CASSYPGYGSSYEQYF	TGCGCCAGCAGCTATCCGGGATACGGGAGCTCCTACGAGCAGTACTTC
medium-sized	TRBV15	TRBD1	TRBJ1-1	CATSSPGTGVRGTEAFF	TGTGCCACCAGCAGTCCAGGGACAGGGGTTCGTGGGACTGAAGCTTTCTTT
once	TRBV7-8	TRBD1	TRBJ2-7	CASSQMGQGIYEQYF	TGTGCCAGCAGCCAAATGGGACAGGGAATTTACGAGCAGTACTTC
few	TRBV15	.	TRBJ1-4	CATSRGGQPGEKLFF	TGTGCCACCAGCAGAGGGGGTCAACCGGGTGAAAAACTGTTTTTT
once	TRBV11-3	.	TRBJ2-1	CASSLNFGRGEQFF	TGTGCCAGCAGCTTAAACTTCGGGAGAGGTGAGCAGTTCTTC
.	TRBV2	.	TRBJ2-3	CASSGRRGNTDTQYF	TGTGCCAGCAGTGGTAGGCGGGGAAACACAGATACGCAGTATTTT
.	TRBV7-9	.	TRBJ2-7	CAIEDGNSYEQYF	TGTGCTATAGAGGACGGTAACTCCTACGAGCAGTACTTC
.	TRBV7-2	.	TRBJ1-5	CASSRDGRNQPQHF	TGTGCCAGCAGCCGCGACGGGAGGAATCAGCCCCAGCATTTT
.	TRBV25-1	.	TRBJ1-2	CASTSEGYGYTF	TGTGCCAGCACCTCAGAGGGGTATGGCTACACCTTC
.	TRBV6-2/TRBV6-3	.	TRBJ1-1	CASSYTRPATEAFF	TGTGCCAGCAGTTACACCAGGCCGGCCACTGAAGCTTTCTTT
.	TRBV14	TRBD1	TRBJ2-2	CASSPQGAGELFF	TGTGCCAGCAGCCCCCAGGGGGCCGGGGAGCTGTTTTTT
.	TRBV5-1	.	TRBJ1-1	CASSARGNTEAFF	TGCGCCAGCAGCGCTAGAGGAAACACTGAAGCTTTCTTT
.	TRBV27	TRBD2	TRBJ2-4	CASRRGEGVDIQYF	TGTGCCAGCAGGCGGGGGGAGGGTGTAGACATTCAGTACTTC
.	TRBV27	TRBD1	TRBJ1-1	CASGQVRTLNTEAFF	TGTGCCAGCGGACAGGTTCGGACCCTGAACACTGAAGCTTTCTTT
.	TRBV9	.	TRBJ1-1	CASSVVPGPMNTEAFF	TGTGCCAGCAGCGTAGTTCCAGGCCCGATGAACACTGAAGCTTTCTTT
once	TRBV6-5	.	TRBJ1-2	CASSRHSVYGYTF	TGTGCCAGCAGTCGACACAGTGTCTATGGCTACACCTTC
.	TRBV13	.	TRBJ1-1	CASTLSPASTEAFF	TGTGCCAGCACCCTATCCCCAGCAAGCACTGAAGCTTTCTTT
.	TRBV28	.	TRBJ1-3	CASNDQGPGNTIYF	TGTGCCAGCAATGACCAGGGACCAGGAAACACCATATATTTT
.	TRBV11-1	TRBD2	TRBJ2-1	CASSLGGGDNEQFF	TGTGCCAGCAGCTTAGGGGGGGGAGACAATGAGCAGTTCTTC
.	TRBV6-5	TRBD1	TRBJ1-4	CASSYSGQENEKLFF	TGTGCCAGCAGTTATTCGGGACAGGAAAATGAAAAACTGTTTTTT
.	TRBV7-9	.	TRBJ1-1	CATNGRNTEAFF	TGTGCCACCAACGGGAGGAACACTGAAGCTTTCTTT
.	TRBV2	TRBD2	TRBJ2-1	CASRAFSSGGNNEQFF	TGTGCCAGCAGGGCATTCTCGAGCGGGGGGAACAATGAGCAGTTCTTC
.	TRBV2	.	TRBJ2-3	CAITILASTDTQYF	TGTGCCATCACGATTTTGGCTAGCACAGATACGCAGTATTTT
.	TRBV7-8	.	TRBJ2-2	CASSPSTGELFF	TGTGCCAGCAGCCCCTCGACCGGGGAGCTGTTTTTT
.	TRBV7-8	TRBD1	TRBJ2-7	CASSSGTGGWGAYEQYF	TGTGCCAGCAGCTCGGGGACAGGGGGCTGGGGGGCCTACGAGCAGTACTTC
.	TRBV6-5	.	TRBJ2-6	CASSYRISGANVLTF	TGTGCCAGCAGTTACAGGATCTCTGGGGCCAACGTCCTGACTTTC
.	TRBV12-3/TRBV12-4	.	TRBJ1-4	CASSRDTGEKLFF	TGTGCCAGCAGTAGGGACACGGGGGAAAAACTGTTTTTT
.	TRBV18	TRBD2	TRBJ2-7	CASSPGTSSQPYEQYF	TGTGCCAGCTCACCTGGGACTAGCTCCCAACCCTACGAGCAGTACTTC
once	TRBV30	.	TRBJ1-5	CAWSGDSGRGTQHF	TGTGCCTGGAGTGGAGACTCAGGTCGGGGGACCCAGCATTTT
.	TRBV7-9	TRBD1	TRBJ1-3	CASSFEGQGNGNTIYF	TGTGCCAGCAGCTTTGAGGGACAGGGGAACGGAAACACCATATATTTT
.	TRBV5-6	.	TRBJ1-6	CASSLARQGLHF	TGTGCCAGCAGCTTGGCCCGTCAGGGGCTCCACTTT
.	TRBV27	.	TRBJ2-2	CASSPLRVGSTGELFF	TGTGCCAGCAGCCCCCTCAGGGTGGGGAGCACCGGGGAGCTGTTTTTT
.	TRBV7-9	.	TRBJ1-2	CASSLRAGGGYTF	TGTGCCAGCAGCTTAAGGGCAGGAGGCGGCTACACCTTC
.	TRBV3-1/TRBV3-2	.	TRBJ2-1	CASSQPPFGQFF	TGTGCCAGCAGCCAACCCCCCTTTGGGCAGTTCTTC
.	TRBV27	TRBD1	TRBJ2-7	CASSRTGLAGGEQYF	TGTGCCAGCAGTAGGACAGGATTGGCCGGAGGCGAGCAGTACTTC
.	TRBV28	.	TRBJ1-5	CASSPGGPRGNQPQHF	TGTGCCAGCAGTCCGGGGGGTCCTCGGGGGAATCAGCCCCAGCATTTT
.	TRBV9	TRBD1	TRBJ2-5	CASSVGGSGGEKETQYF	TGTGCCAGCAGCGTAGGGGGGTCAGGGGGTGAAAAAGAGACCCAGTACTTC
.	TRBV6-5	TRBD1	TRBJ2-7	CASSRDRGYEQYF	TGTGCCAGCAGCCGGGACAGGGGATACGAGCAGTACTTC